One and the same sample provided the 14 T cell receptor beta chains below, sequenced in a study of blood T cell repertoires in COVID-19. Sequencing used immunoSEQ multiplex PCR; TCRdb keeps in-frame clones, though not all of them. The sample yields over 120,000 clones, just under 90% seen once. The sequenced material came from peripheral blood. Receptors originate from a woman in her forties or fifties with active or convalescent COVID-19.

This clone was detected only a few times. CDR3 sequence reads: CASSLGGQLNGGYTF. CDR3 coding DNA: TGTGCCAGCAGCTTGGGGGGACAGCTAAATGGCGGCTACACCTTC. The rearrangement joins TRBV5-4 to TRBJ1-2; the match to TRBD1 covers 7 bases. With 0 bases clipped from V and 8 bases from J, the junction kept 10 bases outside the gene matches. The CDR3 loop spans 15 amino acids. The germline V gene has CDR1 SGHNT and CDR2 YYREEE (reference sequence). Using reference TRBV5-4 and TRBJ1-2 for the parts outside the CDR3, the full variable domain is ETGVTQSPTHLIKTRGQQVTLRCSSQSGHNTVSWYQQALGQGPQFIFQYYREEENGRGNFPPRFSGLQFPNYSSELNVNALELDDSALYLCASSLGGQLNGGYTFGSGTRLTVV.

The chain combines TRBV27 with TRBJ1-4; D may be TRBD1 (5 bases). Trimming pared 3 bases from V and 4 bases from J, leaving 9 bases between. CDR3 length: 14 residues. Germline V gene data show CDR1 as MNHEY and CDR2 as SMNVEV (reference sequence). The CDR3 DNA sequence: TGTGCCAGCAGTTTCGACAGAAGTAATGAAAAACTGTTTTTT. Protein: CASSFDRSNEKLFF.

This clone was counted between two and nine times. CDR3 in amino acids: CASRFWRYYQPQHF. CDR3 DNA: TGTGCAAGTCGCTTTTGGCGGTACTATCAGCCCCAGCATTTT. The chain couples TRBV12-2 to TRBJ1-5. TRBV12-2 is deemed a pseudogene. The length of the CDR3 is 14 residues.

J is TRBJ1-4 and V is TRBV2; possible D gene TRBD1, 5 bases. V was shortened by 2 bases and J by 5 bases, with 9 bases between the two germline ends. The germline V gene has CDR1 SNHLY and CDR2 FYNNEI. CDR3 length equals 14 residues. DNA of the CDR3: TGTGCCAGCAGTGAACTGACAGCCAATGAAAAACTGTTTTTT. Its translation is CASSELTANEKLFF.

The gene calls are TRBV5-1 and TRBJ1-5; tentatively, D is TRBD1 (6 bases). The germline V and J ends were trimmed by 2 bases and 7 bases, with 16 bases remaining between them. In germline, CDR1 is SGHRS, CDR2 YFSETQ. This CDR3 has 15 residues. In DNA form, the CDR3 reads TGCGCCAGCAGCTTATCGACAGGATCGGAGCAGCCCCAGCATTTT. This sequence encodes CASSLSTGSEQPQHF.

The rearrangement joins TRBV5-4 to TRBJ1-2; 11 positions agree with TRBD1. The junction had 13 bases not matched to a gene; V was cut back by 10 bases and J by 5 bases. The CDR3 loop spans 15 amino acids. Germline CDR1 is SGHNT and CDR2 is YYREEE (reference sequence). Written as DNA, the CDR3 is TGTGCCCAGGCAAGGGGGACAGGGGGAGAGTATGGCTACACCTTC. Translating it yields CAQARGTGGEYGYTF.

CDR3 region: CASSAGTGTYEQYF. The CDR3 coding sequence is TGCGCCAGCAGCGCCGGGACTGGCACCTACGAGCAGTACTTC. This chain uses TRBV4-3 with TRBJ2-7; a possible D gene is TRBD2 (6 bases). The ends were cut back, 5 bases at V and 2 bases at J, with 13 bases in the middle. The CDR3 has 14 residues. Germline CDR1 LGHNA, CDR2 YSLEER.

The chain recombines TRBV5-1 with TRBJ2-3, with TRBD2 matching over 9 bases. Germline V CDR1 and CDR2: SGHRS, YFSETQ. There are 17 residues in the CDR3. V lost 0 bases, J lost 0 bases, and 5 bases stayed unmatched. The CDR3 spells CASSLGSGGVSTDTQYF. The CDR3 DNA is TGCGCCAGCAGCTTGGGTAGCGGGGGTGTGAGCACAGATACGCAGTATTTT. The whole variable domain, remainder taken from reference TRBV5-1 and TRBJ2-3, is KAGVTQTPRYLIKTRGQQVTLSCSPISGHRSVSWYQQTPGQGLQFLFEYFSETQRNKGNFPGRFSGRQFSNSRSEMNVSTLELGDSALYLCASSLGSGGVSTDTQYFGPGTRLTVL.

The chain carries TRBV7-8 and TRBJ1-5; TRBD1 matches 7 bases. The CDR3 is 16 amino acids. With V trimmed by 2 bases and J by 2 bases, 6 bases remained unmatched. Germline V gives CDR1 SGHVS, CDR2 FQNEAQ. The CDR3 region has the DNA TGTGCCAGCAGCTTACGAGACAGGGATGGCAATCAGCCCCAGCATTTT. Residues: CASSLRDRDGNQPQHF.

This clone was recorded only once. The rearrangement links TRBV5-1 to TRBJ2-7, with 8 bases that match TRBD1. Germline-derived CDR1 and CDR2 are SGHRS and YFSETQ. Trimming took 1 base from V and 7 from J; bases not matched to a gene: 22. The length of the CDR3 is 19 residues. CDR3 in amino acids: CASSLRFAATGALRGEQYF. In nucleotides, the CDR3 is TGCGCCAGCAGCTTGAGGTTTGCCGCGACAGGGGCCCTTAGGGGGGAGCAGTACTTC.

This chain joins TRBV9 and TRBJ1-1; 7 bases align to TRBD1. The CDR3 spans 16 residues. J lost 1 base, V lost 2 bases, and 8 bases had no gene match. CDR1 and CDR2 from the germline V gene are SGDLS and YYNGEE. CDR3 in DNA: TGTGCCAGCAGCGTCGCCGGGACAGCCACGAACACTGAAGCTTTCTTT. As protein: CASSVAGTATNTEAFF.

CDR3 sequence (DNA): TGTGCCTGGGGGACAGATAGGAAAAAACTGTTTTTT. This codes for CAWGTDRKKLFF. The chain employs TRBV30 and TRBJ1-4; 7 bases fit TRBD1. CDR3 length: 12 residues. Germline-derived CDR1 and CDR2 are GTSNPN and SVGIG (reference sequence). Losses at the gene ends were 5 bases for V and 9 bases for J; bases not matched to a gene: 6.

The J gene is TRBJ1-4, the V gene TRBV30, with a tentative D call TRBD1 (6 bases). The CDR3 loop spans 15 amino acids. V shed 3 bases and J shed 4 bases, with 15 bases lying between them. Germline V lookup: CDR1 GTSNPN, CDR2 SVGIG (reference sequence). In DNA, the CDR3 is TGTGCCTGGAGGAAGGGGGGGGCGAGTAATGAAAAACTGTTTTTT. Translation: CAWRKGGASNEKLFF.

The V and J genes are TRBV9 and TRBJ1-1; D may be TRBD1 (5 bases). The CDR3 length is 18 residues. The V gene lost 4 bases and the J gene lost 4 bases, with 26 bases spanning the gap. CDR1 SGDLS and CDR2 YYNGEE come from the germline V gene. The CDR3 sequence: CASSPFRQLYQEGTEAFF. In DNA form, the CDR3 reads TGTGCCAGCAGCCCTTTCCGACAGCTTTACCAGGAGGGCACTGAAGCTTTCTTT.